Sequencing of this T cell receptor beta chain was carried out in a study of blood T cell repertoires in COVID-19. Recruits, aged about 18 to 90 years, lived in 24 US areas. Allocation to cohorts depended on clinical history reported by the participants. Recovered participants had two consecutive negative NP/OP PCR tests, healthcare professional clearance, or symptom resolution. In the original workflow: The authors estimated nucleated cell counts from reference gene primer amplification. This table comes from immunoSEQ multiplex PCR, and its TCRdb copy is limited to in-frame clones, with some not included. Clone size and the V and J calls come from that table; the DNA yielded D and trimming. The sample lists approximately 260,000 clones, roughly four fifths seen once, with roughly 3.1% in the top ten. CDR1 MDHEN and CDR2 SYDVKM come from the germline V gene. The CDR3 contains 15 residues. V shed 6 bases, J shed 2 bases, and the junction held 6 bases outside the gene matches.

The TCR was taken from a man aged 45-65 years who had recovered from COVID-19. V is TRBV28 and J is TRBJ2-2; TRBD1 matches 7 bases. The sample comprised PBMCs or T cells enriched from blood (not recorded which). The CDR3 loop reads CASSRRQGNTGELFF. The CDR3 coding sequence is TGTGCCAGCAGCCGAAGACAGGGAAACACCGGGGAGCTGTTTTTT.